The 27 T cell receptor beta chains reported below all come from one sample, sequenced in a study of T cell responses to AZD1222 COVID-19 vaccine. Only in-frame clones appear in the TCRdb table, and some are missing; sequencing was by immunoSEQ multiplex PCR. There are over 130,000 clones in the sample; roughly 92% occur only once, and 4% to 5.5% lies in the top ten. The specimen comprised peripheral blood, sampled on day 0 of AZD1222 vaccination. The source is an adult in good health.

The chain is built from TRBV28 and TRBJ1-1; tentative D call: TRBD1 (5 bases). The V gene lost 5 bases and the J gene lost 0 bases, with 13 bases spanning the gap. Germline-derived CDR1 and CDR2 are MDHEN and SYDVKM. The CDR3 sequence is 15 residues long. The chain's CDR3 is CASSPRDPVNTEAFF. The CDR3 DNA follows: TGTGCCAGCAGTCCACGGGACCCGGTGAACACTGAAGCTTTCTTT.

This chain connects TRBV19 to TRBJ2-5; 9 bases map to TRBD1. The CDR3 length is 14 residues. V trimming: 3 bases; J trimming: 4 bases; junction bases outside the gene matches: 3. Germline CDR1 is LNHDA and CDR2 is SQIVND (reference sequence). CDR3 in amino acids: CASSMGDRVETQYF. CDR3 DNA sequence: TGTGCCAGTAGTATGGGGGACAGGGTAGAGACCCAGTACTTC.

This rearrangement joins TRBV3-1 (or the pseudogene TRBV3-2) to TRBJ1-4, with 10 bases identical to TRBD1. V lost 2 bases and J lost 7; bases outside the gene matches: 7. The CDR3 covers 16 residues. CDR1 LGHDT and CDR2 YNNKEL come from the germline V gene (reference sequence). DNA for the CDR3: TGTGCCAGCAGCCAAATGCCCGGACAGGGGGGTGAAAAACTGTTTTTT. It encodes CASSQMPGQGGEKLFF.

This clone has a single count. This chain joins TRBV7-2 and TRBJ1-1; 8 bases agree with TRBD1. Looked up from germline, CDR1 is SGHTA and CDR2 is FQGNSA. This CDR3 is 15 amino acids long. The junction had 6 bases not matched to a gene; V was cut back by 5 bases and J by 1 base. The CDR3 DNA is TGTGCCAGCAGCCCAAGACAGGGGTCGAACACTGAAGCTTTCTTT. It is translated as CASSPRQGSNTEAFF.

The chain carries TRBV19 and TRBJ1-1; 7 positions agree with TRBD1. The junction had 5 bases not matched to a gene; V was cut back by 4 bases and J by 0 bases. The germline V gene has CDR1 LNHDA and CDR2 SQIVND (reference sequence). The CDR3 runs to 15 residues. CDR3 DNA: TGTGCCAGTAGTAGGACAGGACCTCTGAACACTGAAGCTTTCTTT. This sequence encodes CASSRTGPLNTEAFF.

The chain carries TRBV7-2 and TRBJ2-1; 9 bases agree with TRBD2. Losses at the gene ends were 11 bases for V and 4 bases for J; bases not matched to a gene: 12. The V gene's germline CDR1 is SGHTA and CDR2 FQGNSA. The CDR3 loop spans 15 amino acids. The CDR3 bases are TGTGCCGCGGGGCGGGAGGGGGGATCGTACAATGAGCAGTTCTTC. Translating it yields CAAGREGGSYNEQFF.

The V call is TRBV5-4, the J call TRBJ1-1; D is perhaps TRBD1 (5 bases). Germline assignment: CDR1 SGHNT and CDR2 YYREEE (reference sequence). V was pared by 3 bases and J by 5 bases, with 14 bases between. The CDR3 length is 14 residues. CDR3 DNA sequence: TGTGCCAGCAGCTCAGTAGGGGAACAAACTGAAGCTTTCTTT. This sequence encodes CASSSVGEQTEAFF. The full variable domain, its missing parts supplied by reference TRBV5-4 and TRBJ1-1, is ETGVTQSPTHLIKTRGQQVTLRCSSQSGHNTVSWYQQALGQGPQFIFQYYREEENGRGNFPPRFSGLQFPNYSSELNVNALELDDSALYLCASSSVGEQTEAFFGQGTRLTVV.

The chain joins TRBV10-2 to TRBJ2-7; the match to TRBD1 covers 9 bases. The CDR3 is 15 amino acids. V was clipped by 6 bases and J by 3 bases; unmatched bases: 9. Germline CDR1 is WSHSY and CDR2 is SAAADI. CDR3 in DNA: TGCGCCAGCAGCCACCGGACAGGGGCCGACTACGAGCAGTACTTC. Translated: CASSHRTGADYEQYF.

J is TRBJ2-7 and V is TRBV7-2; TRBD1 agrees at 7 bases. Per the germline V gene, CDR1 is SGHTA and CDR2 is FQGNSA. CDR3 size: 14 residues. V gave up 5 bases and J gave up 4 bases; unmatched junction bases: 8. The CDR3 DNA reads TGTGCCAGCAGCCCCAGACAGGGCTATTACGAGCAGTACTTC. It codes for CASSPRQGYYEQYF.

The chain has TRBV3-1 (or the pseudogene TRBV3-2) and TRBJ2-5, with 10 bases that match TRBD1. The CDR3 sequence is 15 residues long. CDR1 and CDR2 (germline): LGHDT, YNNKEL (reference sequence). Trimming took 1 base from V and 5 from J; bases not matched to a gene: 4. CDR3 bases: TGTGCCAGCAGCCAAGGATTGGACAGGGGGGAGACCCAGTACTTC. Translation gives CASSQGLDRGETQYF.

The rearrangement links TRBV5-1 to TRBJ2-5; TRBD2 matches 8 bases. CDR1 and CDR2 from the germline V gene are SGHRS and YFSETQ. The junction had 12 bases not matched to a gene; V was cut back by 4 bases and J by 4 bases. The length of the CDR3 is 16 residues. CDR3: CASSAQKAGVGETQYF. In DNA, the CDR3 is TGCGCCAGCAGCGCTCAAAAAGCGGGGGTAGGAGAGACCCAGTACTTC.

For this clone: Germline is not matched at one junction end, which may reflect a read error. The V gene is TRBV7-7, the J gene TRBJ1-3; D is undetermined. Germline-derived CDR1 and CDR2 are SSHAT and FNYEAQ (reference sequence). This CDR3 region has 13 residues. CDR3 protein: CASSSGPGNTIYF. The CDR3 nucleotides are TGTGCTAGCAGCTCCGGGCCGGGGAACACCATATATTTT. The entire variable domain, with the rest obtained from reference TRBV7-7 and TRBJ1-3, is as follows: GAGVSQSPRYKVTKRGQDVTLRCDPISSHATLYWYQQALGQGPEFLTYFNYEAQPDKSGLPSDRFSAERPEGSISTLTIQRTEQRDSAMYRCASSSGPGNTIYFGEGSWLTVV.

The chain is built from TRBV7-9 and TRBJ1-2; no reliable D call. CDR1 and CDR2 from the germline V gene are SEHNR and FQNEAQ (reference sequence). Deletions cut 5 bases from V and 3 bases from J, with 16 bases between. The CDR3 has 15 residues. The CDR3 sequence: CASSNPEGAYYGYTF. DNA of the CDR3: TGTGCCAGCAGCAACCCGGAGGGAGCATACTATGGCTACACCTTC.

This chain's CDR3 is CASSRTSGRAYEQYF. CDR3 coding DNA: TGTGCCAGCAGCCGGACTAGCGGGAGAGCCTACGAGCAGTACTTC. This sequence joins TRBV5-6 and TRBJ2-7, with TRBD2 matching over 13 bases. Germline loops: CDR1 SGHDT, CDR2 YYEEEE. This CDR3 contains 15 residues. V was clipped by 4 bases and J by 2 bases; unmatched bases: 3. The full variable domain, its missing parts supplied by reference TRBV5-6 and TRBJ2-7, is DAGVTQSPTHLIKTRGQQVTLRCSPKSGHDTVSWYQQALGQGPQFIFQYYEEEERQRGNFPDRFSGHQFPNYSSELNVNALLLGDSALYLCASSRTSGRAYEQYFGPGTRLTVT.

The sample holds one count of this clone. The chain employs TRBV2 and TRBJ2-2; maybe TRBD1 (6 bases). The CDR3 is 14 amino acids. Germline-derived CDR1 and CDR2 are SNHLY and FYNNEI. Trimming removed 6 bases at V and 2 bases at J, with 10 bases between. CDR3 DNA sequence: TGTGCCAGCAGGGACAGTTTTAACACCGGGGAGCTGTTTTTT. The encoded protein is CASRDSFNTGELFF.

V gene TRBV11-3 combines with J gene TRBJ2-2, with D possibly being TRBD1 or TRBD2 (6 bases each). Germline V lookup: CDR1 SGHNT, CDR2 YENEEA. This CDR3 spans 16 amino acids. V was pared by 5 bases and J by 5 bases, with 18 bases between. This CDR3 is CASSPGGGLKTGELFF. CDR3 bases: TGTGCCAGCAGCCCCGGTGGGGGGCTAAAAACCGGGGAGCTGTTTTTT.

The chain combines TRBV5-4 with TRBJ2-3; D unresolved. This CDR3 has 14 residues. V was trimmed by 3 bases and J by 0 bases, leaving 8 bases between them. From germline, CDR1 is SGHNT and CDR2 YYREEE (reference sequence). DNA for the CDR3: TGTGCCAGCAGCTCCGGAGCGAGCACAGATACGCAGTATTTT. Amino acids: CASSSGASTDTQYF.

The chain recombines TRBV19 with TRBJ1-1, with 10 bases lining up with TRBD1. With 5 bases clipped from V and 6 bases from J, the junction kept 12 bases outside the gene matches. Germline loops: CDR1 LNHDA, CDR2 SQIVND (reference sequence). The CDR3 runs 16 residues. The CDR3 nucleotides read TGTGCCAGTAGTCCCAGATCCGGGACAGGGGCATCTGAAGCTTTCTTT. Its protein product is CASSPRSGTGASEAFF.

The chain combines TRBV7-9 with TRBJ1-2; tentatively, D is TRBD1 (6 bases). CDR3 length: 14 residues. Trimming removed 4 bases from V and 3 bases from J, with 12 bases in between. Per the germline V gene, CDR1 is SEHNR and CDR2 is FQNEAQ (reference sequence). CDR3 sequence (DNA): TGTGCCAGCAGCTCCCAGGCAGGGGACTATGGCTACACCTTC. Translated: CASSSQAGDYGYTF.

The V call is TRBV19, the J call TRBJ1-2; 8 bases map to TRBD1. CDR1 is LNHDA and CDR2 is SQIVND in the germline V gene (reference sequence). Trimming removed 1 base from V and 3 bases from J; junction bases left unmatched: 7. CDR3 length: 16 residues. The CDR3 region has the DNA TGTGCCAGTAGTATAGTAGGACAGGGAATGGACTATGGCTACACCTTC. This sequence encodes CASSIVGQGMDYGYTF.

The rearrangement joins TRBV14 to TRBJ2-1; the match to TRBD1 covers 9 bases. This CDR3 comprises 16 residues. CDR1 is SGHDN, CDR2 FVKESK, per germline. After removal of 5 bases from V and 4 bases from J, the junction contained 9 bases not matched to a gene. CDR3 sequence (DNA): TGTGCCAGCAGCAATACCGGGACAGGGCTATACAATGAGCAGTTCTTC. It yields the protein CASSNTGTGLYNEQFF.

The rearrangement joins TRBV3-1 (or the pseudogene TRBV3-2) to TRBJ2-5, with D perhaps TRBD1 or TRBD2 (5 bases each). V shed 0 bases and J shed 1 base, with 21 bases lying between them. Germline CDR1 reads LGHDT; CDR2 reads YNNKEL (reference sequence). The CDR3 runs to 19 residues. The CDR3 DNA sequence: TGTGCCAGCAGCCAAGATCGGGGCGGAATTCCTAAAACCCAAGAGACCCAGTACTTC. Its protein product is CASSQDRGGIPKTQETQYF.

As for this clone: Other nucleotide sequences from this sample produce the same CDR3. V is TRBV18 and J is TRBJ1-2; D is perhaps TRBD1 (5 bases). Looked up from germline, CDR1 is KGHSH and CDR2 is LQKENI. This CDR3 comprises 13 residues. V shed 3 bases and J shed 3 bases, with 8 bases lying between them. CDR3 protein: CASSPQGYYGYTF. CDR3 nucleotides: TGTGCCAGCTCACCTCAGGGATACTATGGCTACACCTTC.

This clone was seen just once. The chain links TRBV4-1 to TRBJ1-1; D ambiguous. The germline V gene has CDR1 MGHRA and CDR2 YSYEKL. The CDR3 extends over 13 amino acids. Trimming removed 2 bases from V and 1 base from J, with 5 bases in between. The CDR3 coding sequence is TGCGCCAGCAGCCAACAGACGAACACTGAAGCTTTCTTT. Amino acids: CASSQQTNTEAFF.

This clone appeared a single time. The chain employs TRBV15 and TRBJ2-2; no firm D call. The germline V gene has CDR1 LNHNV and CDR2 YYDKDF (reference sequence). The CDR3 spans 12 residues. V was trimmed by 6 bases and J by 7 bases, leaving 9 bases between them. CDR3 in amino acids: CATRENSGELFF. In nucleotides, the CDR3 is TGTGCCACCAGGGAGAATAGCGGGGAGCTGTTTTTT.

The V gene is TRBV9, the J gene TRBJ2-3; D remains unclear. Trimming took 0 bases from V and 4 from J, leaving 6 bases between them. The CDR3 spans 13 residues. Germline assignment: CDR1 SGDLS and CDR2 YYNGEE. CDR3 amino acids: CASSVVVSDTQYF. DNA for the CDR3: TGTGCCAGCAGCGTAGTTGTTTCAGATACGCAGTATTTT. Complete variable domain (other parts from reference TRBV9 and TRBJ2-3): DSGVTQTPKHLITATGQRVTLRCSPRSGDLSVYWYQQSLDQGLQFLIQYYNGEERAKGNILERFSAQQFPDLHSELNLSSLELGDSALYFCASSVVVSDTQYFGPGTRLTVL.

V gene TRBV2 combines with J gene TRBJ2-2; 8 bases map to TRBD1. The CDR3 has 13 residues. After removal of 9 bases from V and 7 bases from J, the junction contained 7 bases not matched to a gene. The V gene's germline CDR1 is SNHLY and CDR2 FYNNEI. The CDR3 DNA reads TGTGCCAGTCAGACAGGGGATAGCGGGGAGCTGTTTTTT. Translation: CASQTGDSGELFF.